This is a list of T cell receptor beta chains from one sample in a study of cytomegalovirus exposure and HLA in healthy donors. TCRdb's table, derived via immunoSEQ multiplex PCR, lists solely in-frame clones and lacks some. In the table there are 100,000 to 120,000 clones, approximately 82% of which are singletons. Sequencing used PBMCs. The receptors originated from a man aged 25 to 40 in good health and CMV-seropositive. Each CDR3 is given with its conserved first and last residue. The D gene is left open where the match is weak. Size is stated for part of the rows, as once, few or many counts, or as a class when the clone is expanded.

>TRBV9|TRBJ2-1|.|TRBD2
TGTGCCAGCAGCGTAGTTTCCAGCGGGGTGTACAATGAGCAGTTCTTC
CASSVVSSGVYNEQFF
>TRBV5-4|TRBJ2-7|.|TRBD2
TGTGCCAGCAGCTCGGGACTAGAACCCTACGAGCAGTACTTC
CASSSGLEPYEQYF
>TRBV7-2|TRBJ1-2|few|.
TGTGCCAGCAGCTTGAATCTACAGGATGGCTACACCTTC
CASSLNLQDGYTF
>TRBV6-6|TRBJ1-1|.|TRBD1
TGTGCCAGCAGTTTGGCAAGGACAGGTGATGAAGCTTTCTTT
CASSLARTGDEAFF
>TRBV5-6|TRBJ1-2|.|.
TGTGCCAGCAGCGCCCTAGACAGTATGCCATATGGCTACACCTTC
CASSALDSMPYGYTF
>TRBV2|TRBJ2-1|.|TRBD2
TGTGCCTGTAGCGGGGGGGCCTACAATGAGCAGTTCTTC
CACSGGAYNEQFF
>TRBV19|TRBJ2-7|.|TRBD2
TGTGCCAGTAGTATACTAGCGGGGCCCTACGAGCAGTACTTC
CASSILAGPYEQYF
>TRBV4-3|TRBJ2-5|.|TRBD1
TGCGCCAGCAGCCCAACAACACCGGGACAGGGGGAAGGGACCCAGTACTTC
CASSPTTPGQGEGTQYF
>TRBV21-1|TRBJ2-2|.|.
TGTGCCAGCAGCTGTCCTAGTGGGCAGGGGGCCACCGGGGAGCTGTTTTTT
CASSCPSGQGATGELFF
>TRBV19|TRBJ2-1|.|TRBD1
TGTGCCAGTTGGGACAGGGGTAGTTCTAGCTCCTACAATGAGCAGTTCTTC
CASWDRGSSSSYNEQFF
>TRBV28|TRBJ1-5|.|TRBD1
TGTGCCAGCAGTCAACGTACAGGGGATCAGCCCCAGCATTTT
CASSQRTGDQPQHF
>TRBV18|TRBJ1-1|.|TRBD1
TGTGCCAGCTCACCAGGACAGGCCCACACTGAAGCTTTCTTT
CASSPGQAHTEAFF